Shown below are 8 T cell receptor beta chains from a single sample sequenced in a study of T cells in Graves' hyperthyroidism and ophthalmopathy. Amplification yielded TCR beta CDR3 regions, with RNA transcripts as the source. A first-round RT-PCR of the TCR CDR3 used the HTBI primer set. TCRdb re-called the multiplex PCR reads with MiXCR, one entry per CDR3 protein. The data contain more than 150,000 distinct CDR3 sequences, about a sixth of them seen just once; the ten biggest clones take up roughly 32%. The sample was blood. The receptor set was obtained from a woman aged 45-60 years with Graves' hyperthyroidism.

At least ten counts were recorded for this clonotype. The genes are TRBV2 and TRBJ2-5, with TRBD2 as a possible D gene (6 bases). This CDR3 has 14 amino acids. V lost 7 bases to trimming and J lost 1 base, with 13 bases between them. The V gene's germline CDR1 is SNHLY and CDR2 FYNNEI. This CDR3 is CASIGSLSQETQYF. For the CDR3, the DNA is TGTGCCAGCATCGGGAGCCTGTCCCAAGAGACCCAGTACTTC. The full variable domain, in which reference TRBV2 and TRBJ2-5 provide the parts outside the CDR3, is EPEVTQTPSHQVTQMGQEVILRCVPISNHLYFYWYRQILGQKVEFLVSFYNNEISEKSEIFDDQFSVERPDGSNFTLKIRSTKLEDSAMYFCASIGSLSQETQYFGPGTRLLVL.

In this sample, this clonotype turned up many times. An end of the junction differs from the germline gene, which may be a read error. V is TRBV5-1 and J is TRBJ1-2, with unresolved D. Per the germline V gene, CDR1 is SGHRS and CDR2 is YFSETQ. The CDR3 is made up of 12 amino acids. The CDR3 sequence is CASSLGGSGYTF. The CDR3 DNA sequence: TGTGCCAGCAGCTTAGGAGGTAGCGGCTACACCTTC.

This clonotype was observed a few times. As DNA, the CDR3 is TGCGCCAGCAGCCCAAAAAAGCGGGGTGGTAGCACAGATACGCAGTATTTT. Translating it yields CASSPKKRGGSTDTQYF. This chain links TRBV4-3 with TRBJ2-3, with TRBD2 identical over 7 bases. Germline V lookup: CDR1 LGHNA, CDR2 YSLEER. There are 17 residues in the CDR3. Germline trimming cut 4 bases from V and 0 bases from J; bases unmatched to any gene: 10.

This clonotype was seen ten or more times. The chain joins TRBV12-3 or TRBV12-4 to TRBJ2-5; 7 bases match TRBD1. After removal of 6 bases from V and 7 bases from J, the junction contained 11 bases not matched to a gene. This CDR3 is built from 14 residues. The CDR3 coding sequence is TGTGCCAGCAGGCCAAAAACAGGGGATTTGACCCAGTACTTC. Amino acids: CASRPKTGDLTQYF.

This clonotype was seen at least ten times. The rearrangement joins TRBV11-2 to TRBJ1-5, with D unresolved. This CDR3 contains 13 residues. Trimming cost V 4 bases and J 7 bases, with 11 bases left between them. Germline CDR1 SGHAT, CDR2 FQNNGV. The CDR3 sequence: CASSSQIFQPQHF. The CDR3 nucleotides read TGTGCCAGCAGCTCACAGATATTCCAGCCCCAGCATTTT.

This clonotype was recorded many times. The chain combines TRBV20-1 with TRBJ2-1, with D possibly matching TRBD2 (6 bases). CDR3 length: 14 amino acids. Trimming pared 6 bases from V and 3 bases from J, leaving 15 bases between. From germline, CDR1 is DFQATT and CDR2 SNEGSKA (reference sequence). The CDR3 here is CSARGTRGYNEQFF. CDR3 DNA: TGCAGTGCACGCGGCACGCGGGGCTACAATGAGCAGTTCTTC.

This clonotype appeared many times. The chain couples TRBV27 to TRBJ1-5; 8 positions agree with TRBD1. The V gene end was trimmed by 4 bases and the J gene end by 7 bases; junction bases not matched to a gene: 12. The CDR3 consists of 16 residues. In germline, CDR1 is MNHEY, CDR2 SMNVEV (reference sequence). The CDR3 is CASSSYGQGGGQPQHF. The CDR3 region has the DNA TGTGCCAGCAGTTCCTATGGACAGGGTGGAGGCCAGCCCCAGCATTTT.

This clonotype was seen ten or more times. The J gene is TRBJ1-5, the V gene TRBV24-1; TRBD1 is a possible D gene (5 bases). Germline CDR1 KGHDR, CDR2 SFDVKD. CDR3 size: 14 residues. V lost 2 bases and J 8 bases, leaving 12 bases between the germline ends. The CDR3 DNA sequence: TGTGCCACCAGTGATTGGGGCGAGTTCAAGCCCCAGCATTTT. Translated, it gives CATSDWGEFKPQHF.